This TCR beta chain stems from a study of T-cell reconstitution after alpha-beta-depleted transplantation in children. General study results and limits: It was newly produced T cells that mostly accounted for T-cell counts and diversity one year after transplant.

V dropped 2 bases and J dropped 8; count of bases not matched to a gene: 8. Germline V lookup: CDR1 SEHNR, CDR2 FQNEAQ (reference sequence). The CDR3 covers 16 residues. For this clonotype: The antigen remains unidentified.

It was with unique molecular identifiers that the TCRbeta library was prepared. TCRdb reanalysed the PCR reads using MiXCR and keeps one entry per CDR3 protein. The sample lists approximately 400,000 distinct CDR3 sequences; roughly 17% were seen once. The source of this sequence is a boy less than two years old who had a stem cell transplant for Wiskott-Aldrich syndrome, so the T cells may come from the graft donor. The V gene is TRBV7-9, the J gene TRBJ2-1, with 11 bases fitting TRBD2. Here the sequenced sample was PBMCs, mostly from graft donor cells, taken 360 days after TCRalphabeta/CD19-depleted stem cell transplant. The CDR3, as DNA: TGTGCCAGCAGCTTATTTCCTAGCGGGAGGTGGGATGAGCAGTTCTTC. This sequence encodes CASSLFPSGRWDEQFF. Drawing the rest from reference TRBV7-9 and TRBJ2-1, the complete variable domain is DTGVSQNPRHKITKRGQNVTFRCDPISEHNRLYWYRQTLGQGPEFLTYFQNEAQLEKSRLLSDRFSAERPKGSFSTLEIQRTEQGDSAMYLCASSLFPSGRWDEQFFGPGTRLTVL.